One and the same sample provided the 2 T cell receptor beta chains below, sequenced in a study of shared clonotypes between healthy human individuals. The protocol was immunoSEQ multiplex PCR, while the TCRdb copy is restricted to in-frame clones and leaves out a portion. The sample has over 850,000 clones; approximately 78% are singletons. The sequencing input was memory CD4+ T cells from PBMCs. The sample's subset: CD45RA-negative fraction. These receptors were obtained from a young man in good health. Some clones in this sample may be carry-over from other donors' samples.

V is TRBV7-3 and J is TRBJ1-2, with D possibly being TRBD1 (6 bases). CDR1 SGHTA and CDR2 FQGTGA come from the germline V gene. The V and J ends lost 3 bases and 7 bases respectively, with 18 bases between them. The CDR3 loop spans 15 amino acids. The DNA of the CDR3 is TGTGCCAGCAGCTTGATTCCAGGGGCGAGCGCTGGCTACACCTTC. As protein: CASSLIPGASAGYTF.

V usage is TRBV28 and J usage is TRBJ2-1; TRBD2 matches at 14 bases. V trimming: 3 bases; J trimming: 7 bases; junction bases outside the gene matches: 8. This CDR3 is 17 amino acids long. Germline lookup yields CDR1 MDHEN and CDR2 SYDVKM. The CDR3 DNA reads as TGTGCCAGCAGTTTTAACGGACTAGCGGGAGGTCGGAATGAGCAGTTCTTC. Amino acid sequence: CASSFNGLAGGRNEQFF.